Detailed here is one TCR beta chain. Germline V gene sequence: CDR1 SGHTA, CDR2 FQGNSA. The ends lost 2 bases at V and 6 bases at J; junction bases unmatched: 13. The CDR3 totals 17 residues. This sample was included in a study of blood T cells in healthy people across ages. A second about 7 to 11 cycle PCR used barcoded and J-beta primers. TCRdb independently ran MiXCR on the 5' RACE reads; one entry per CDR3 protein. The table shows some 1.8 million distinct CDR3 sequences, with about 39% occurring only once. The receptor's source is a human donor in good health. Source material: blood. The rearrangement uses TRBV7-2 and TRBJ2-7; 10 bases fit TRBD2. The CDR3 protein is CASSLRGGAGGPLEQYF. The CDR3 region has the DNA TGTGCCAGCAGCTTACGGGGCGGAGCGGGGGGGCCACTCGAGCAGTACTTC.